The 17 T cell receptor beta chains reported below all come from one sample, sequenced in a study of technical replicates of blood from a handful of donors. TCRdb keeps only in-frame clones here, not all; method: immunoSEQ multiplex PCR. In the table there are over 70,000 clones, around 93% of which are singletons. Input material: T cells isolated from PBMCs. The receptors originated from a human donor in good health.

In DNA form, the CDR3 reads TGTGCCAGCAGCGTAGGGGGGGAGACTAGCGGGATGTTCTCCTACAATGAGCAGTTCTTC. Its protein is CASSVGGETSGMFSYNEQFF. This chain uses TRBV9 with TRBJ2-1; TRBD2 matches at 11 bases. The CDR3 contains 20 residues. Trimming removed 0 bases from V and 0 bases from J; junction bases left unmatched: 11. Germline CDR1 reads SGDLS; CDR2 reads YYNGEE.

The rearrangement joins TRBV2 to TRBJ2-3, with 10 nucleotides matching TRBD2. CDR1 is SNHLY and CDR2 is FYNNEI in the germline V gene. This CDR3 contains 15 residues. Trimming cost V 5 bases and J 9 bases; bases outside gene matches: 11. The CDR3 bases are TGTGCCAGCAGTCCCTCTCTCCTAGCGGGAGAAACGCAGTATTTT. This sequence encodes CASSPSLLAGETQYF.

This CDR3 is CASTAGVEGSYEQYF. Here the CDR3 DNA reads TGTGCCAGCACCGCCGGAGTGGAGGGGTCTTACGAGCAGTACTTC. The rearrangement joins TRBV2 to TRBJ2-7; D is perhaps TRBD2 (6 bases). This CDR3 comprises 15 residues. Germline CDR1 is SNHLY and CDR2 is FYNNEI. Trimming cost V 7 bases and J 4 bases, with 20 bases left between them.

J is TRBJ1-5 and V is TRBV14; D not resolved. V was clipped by 4 bases and J by 1 base, with 8 bases between them. The germline CDR1 and CDR2 sequences are SGHDN and FVKESK. CDR3 length equals 14 residues. CDR3 sequence reads: CASSPRGSNQPQHF. The CDR3 coding sequence is TGTGCCAGCAGCCCTCGTGGCAGCAATCAGCCCCAGCATTTT.

CDR3 residues: CASSLDWGGSYNEQFF. DNA for the CDR3: TGCGCCAGCAGCTTGGATTGGGGAGGCTCCTACAATGAGCAGTTCTTC. The V and J genes are TRBV5-1 and TRBJ2-1; TRBD2 is a possible D gene (6 bases). The V and J ends lost 0 bases and 0 bases respectively, with 10 bases between them. Germline lookup yields CDR1 SGHRS and CDR2 YFSETQ. CDR3 size: 16 residues.

The chain recombines TRBV11-3 with TRBJ2-7; D remains ambiguous. Trimming took off 2 bases at V and 3 bases at J, with 8 bases between the two ends. The germline V gene encodes CDR1 SGHNT and CDR2 YENEEA. The CDR3 has 13 residues. CDR3 nucleotides: TGTGCCAGCAGCTTAACAGCTAACTACGAGCAGTACTTC. Translating gives CASSLTANYEQYF.

The rearrangement joins TRBV7-2 to TRBJ2-6; possible D gene TRBD2, 6 bases. The CDR3 loop spans 19 amino acids. From germline, CDR1 is SGHTA and CDR2 FQGNSA. V gave up 5 bases and J gave up 1 base, with 21 bases separating them. The DNA of the CDR3 is TGTGCCAGCAGCCTCACTAGCACCGACCCCAATTCTGGGGCCAACGTCCTGACTTTC. Its protein product is CASSLTSTDPNSGANVLTF. The whole variable domain, remainder taken from reference TRBV7-2 and TRBJ2-6, is GAGVSQSPSNKVTEKGKDVELRCDPISGHTALYWYRQSLGQGLEFLIYFQGNSAPDKSGLPSDRFSAERTGGSVSTLTIQRTQQEDSAVYLCASSLTSTDPNSGANVLTFGAGSRLTVL.

This clone was seen just once. CDR3 nucleotide sequence: TGTGCCAGCAGCTATGGACAGGGCCAAGAGACCCAGTACTTC. Residues: CASSYGQGQETQYF. The genes are TRBV6-5 and TRBJ2-5; TRBD1 matches 8 bases. The CDR3 runs 14 residues. V lost 6 bases to trimming and J lost 1 base; unmatched junction nucleotides: 4. The V gene's germline CDR1 is MNHEY and CDR2 SVGAGI.

The genes are TRBV7-6 and TRBJ1-2; weak D call: TRBD1 (5 bases). V was shortened by 4 bases and J by 0 bases, with 9 bases between the two germline ends. CDR1 is SGHVS, CDR2 FNYEAQ, per germline. The CDR3 contains 14 residues. The CDR3 loop is CASSSGLANYGYTF. CDR3 nucleotides: TGTGCCAGCAGCTCAGGGTTGGCTAACTATGGCTACACCTTC.

This chain connects TRBV5-6 to TRBJ1-1; TRBD1 is a possible D gene (5 bases). With 5 bases removed from V and 2 bases from J, the gap between germline ends came to 22 bases. The CDR3 covers 17 residues. CDR1 is SGHDT, CDR2 YYEEEE, per germline. The chain's CDR3 is CASSFTGGTLPNTEAFF. The DNA for the CDR3 is TGTGCCAGCAGTTTTACCGGGGGAACCCTACCTAACACTGAAGCTTTCTTT.

The genes are TRBV9 and TRBJ2-1; 7 bases match TRBD1. V lost 0 bases, J lost 7 bases, and 7 bases stayed unmatched. The CDR3 contains 15 residues. Germline V gives CDR1 SGDLS, CDR2 YYNGEE. The CDR3, as DNA: TGTGCCAGCAGCGTAGTTCGACAGGGCCCTAATGAGCAGTTCTTC. Its translation: CASSVVRQGPNEQFF.

V and J are TRBV9 and TRBJ2-1; the match to TRBD2 covers 11 bases. Germline V CDR1 and CDR2: SGDLS, YYNGEE. V shed 0 bases and J 4 bases; nucleotides not matched to a gene: 6. The CDR3 consists of 17 residues. The DNA of the CDR3 is TGTGCCAGCAGCGTAGCTCCGACTAGCGGGACATACAATGAGCAGTTCTTC. It encodes CASSVAPTSGTYNEQFF.

The V and J genes are TRBV5-1 and TRBJ2-7; D remains unclear. The CDR3 runs 14 residues. Trimming removed 7 bases at V and 0 bases at J, with 14 bases between. The V gene's germline CDR1 is SGHRS and CDR2 YFSETQ. Here the CDR3 reads CASSPQTSSYEQYF. The DNA for the CDR3 is TGCGCCAGCTCTCCACAGACGAGCTCCTACGAGCAGTACTTC.

This CDR3 reads CASRPPGGYTF. The DNA of the CDR3 is TGTGCCAGCAGGCCCCCAGGAGGCTACACCTTC. The rearrangement uses TRBV5-8 and TRBJ1-2; D unclear. The germline V gene encodes CDR1 SGHTS and CDR2 YDEGEE. CDR3 length equals 11 residues. V was clipped by 5 bases and J by 8 bases, with 10 bases between them.

The chain is built from TRBV4-3 and TRBJ2-1; possible D gene TRBD2, 6 bases. The CDR3 is made up of 13 amino acids. V dropped 3 bases and J dropped 7 bases, with 10 bases sitting between them. Looked up from germline, CDR1 is LGHNA and CDR2 is YSLEER. The CDR3 here is CASSQGGGNEQFF. The DNA of the CDR3 is TGCGCCAGCAGCCAGGGAGGAGGGAATGAGCAGTTCTTC.

The chain has TRBV10-3 and TRBJ2-7; possibly TRBD2 for D (5 bases). This CDR3 region has 15 residues. The V and J ends lost 4 bases and 4 bases respectively, with 17 bases between them. Germline V lookup: CDR1 ENHRY, CDR2 SYGVKD. The CDR3 sequence is CAISGASRTSYEQYF. The CDR3 DNA sequence: TGTGCCATCAGTGGCGCTAGCAGGACCTCATACGAGCAGTACTTC.

The gene calls are TRBV7-2 and TRBJ2-6; 11 bases fit TRBD1. The CDR3 runs 17 residues. Per germline, CDR1 SGHTA and CDR2 FQGNSA. Trimming at V came to 5 bases and at J to 16 bases, leaving 19 bases not matched to a gene. CDR3 sequence (DNA): TGTGCCAGCAGCCTCAAACGTACTCCGGGACAGGGGGAATCGCTGACTTTC. Translated: CASSLKRTPGQGESLTF.